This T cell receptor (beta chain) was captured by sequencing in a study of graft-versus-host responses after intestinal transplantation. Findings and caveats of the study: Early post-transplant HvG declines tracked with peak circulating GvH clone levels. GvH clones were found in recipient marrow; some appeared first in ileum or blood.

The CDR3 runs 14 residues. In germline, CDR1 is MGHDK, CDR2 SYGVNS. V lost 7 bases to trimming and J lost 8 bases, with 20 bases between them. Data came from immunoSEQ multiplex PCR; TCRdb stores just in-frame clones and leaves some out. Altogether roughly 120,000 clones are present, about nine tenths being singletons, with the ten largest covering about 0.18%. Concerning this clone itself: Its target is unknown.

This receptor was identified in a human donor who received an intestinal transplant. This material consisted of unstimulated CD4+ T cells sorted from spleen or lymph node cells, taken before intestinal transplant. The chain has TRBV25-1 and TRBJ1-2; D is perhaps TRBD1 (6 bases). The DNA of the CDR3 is TGTGCCAGCACCGAAACAGGGAGGGAGAAAGGCTACACCTTC. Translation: CASTETGREKGYTF.